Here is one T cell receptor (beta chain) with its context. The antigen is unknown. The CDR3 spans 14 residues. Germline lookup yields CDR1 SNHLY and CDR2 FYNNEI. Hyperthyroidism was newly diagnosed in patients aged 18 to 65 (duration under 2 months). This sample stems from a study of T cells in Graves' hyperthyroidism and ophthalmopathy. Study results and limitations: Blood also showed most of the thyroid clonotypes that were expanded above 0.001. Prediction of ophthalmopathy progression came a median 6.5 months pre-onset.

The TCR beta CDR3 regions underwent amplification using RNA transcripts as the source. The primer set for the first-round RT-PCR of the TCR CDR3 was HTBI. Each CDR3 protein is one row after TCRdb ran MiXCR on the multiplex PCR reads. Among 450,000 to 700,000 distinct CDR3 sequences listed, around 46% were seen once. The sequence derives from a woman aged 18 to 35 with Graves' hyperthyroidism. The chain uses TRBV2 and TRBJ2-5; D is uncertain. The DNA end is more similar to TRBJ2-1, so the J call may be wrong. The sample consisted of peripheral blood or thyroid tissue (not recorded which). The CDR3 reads CASSVRRVYNEQFF. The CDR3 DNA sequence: TGTGCCAGCAGTGTGAGGAGAGTTTACAATGAGCAGTTCTTC.